Below, 2 T cell receptor beta chains from the same sample are listed, as sequenced in a study of T cell repertoires in cytomegalovirus infection. TCRdb independently ran MiXCR on the reads; one entry per CDR3 protein. The table lists around 100,000 distinct CDR3 sequences, approximately 17% of them singletons. Sequenced input: PBMCs. Receptors originate from a human donor in good health (CMV status not recorded). Some clones in this sample may be carry-over from other donors' samples.

A few counts support this clonotype. The chain uses TRBV2 and TRBJ2-1; tentative D call: TRBD2 (7 bases). This CDR3 has 13 amino acids. The germline gives CDR1 SNHLY, CDR2 FYNNEI. Trimming took 4 bases from V and 8 from J, leaving 12 bases between them. CDR3 amino acids: CASSGGGADEQFF. DNA for the CDR3: TGTGCCAGCAGTGGAGGGGGGGCAGATGAGCAGTTCTTC.

A note on this clonotype: Just one base apart from a much larger clone, this may be a read error. This chain uses TRBV12-3 or TRBV12-4 with TRBJ1-2; D remains ambiguous. This CDR3 contains 13 residues. CDR3 bases: TGTGCCTGCAGTTTAATAACCCGCTATGGCTACACCTTC. It specifies CACSLITRYGYTF.